Sequencing of this TCR beta chain was carried out in a study of blood T cells in healthy people across ages. General observations from the study: Strong correlation was found linking TCR beta diversity to naive T cell percentage. Significant beta diversity loss was already apparent by age roughly 38, declining roughly linearly. A conclusive naive versus antigen-experienced comparison was prevented by the unsorted PBMCs.

CDR3 length: 15 amino acids. The germline V gene encodes CDR1 WSHSY and CDR2 SAAADI. V lost 0 bases to trimming and J lost 5 bases, with 13 bases between them. This clonotype has just a few counts. No antigen is known for it. A sample-barcoded 5' primer and a J-beta primer mix were used in a second PCR of roughly 6 to 12 cycles. TCRdb used MiXCR to reprocess the 5' RACE reads, holding one entry per CDR3 protein. The sample lists roughly 720,000 distinct CDR3 sequences; approximately 55% were seen once. What was sequenced was blood. The source is a man aged 80 or over in good health. The chain employs TRBV10-2 and TRBJ1-2; D is uncertain. The CDR3 here is CASSESTPWDYGYTF. The CDR3 DNA reads as TGCGCCAGCAGTGAGTCAACCCCTTGGGATTATGGCTACACCTTC.